The clone carrying this TCR beta chain was picked up a small number of times. Its antigen is as yet unknown. These data are taken from a study of blood T cells in healthy people across ages. Whole-study results and caveats: Roughly linear age-related decline in beta diversity appeared, significant by age roughly 40.

PCR was performed a second time for roughly 6 to 12 cycles using a sample-barcoded 5' primer and a J-beta primer mix. TCRdb ran MiXCR on the 5' RACE reads and lists one entry per CDR3 protein. The sample shows 800,000 or so distinct CDR3 sequences, 20% to 25% of them seen only once. V lost 1 base to trimming and J lost 9 bases; unmatched junction nucleotides: 3. CDR1 and CDR2 from the germline V gene are LGHNA and YSLEER. The CDR3 spans 14 residues. These data also formed part of another study, on T cells of mothers and their children. That investigation notes: All extracted RNA went into cDNA synthesis, approximately 1.5 ug per 15 ul.

The sequence was collected from a boy between 10 and 17 years old in good health. The source material was blood. V usage is TRBV4-3 and J usage is TRBJ1-2; 12 bases line up with TRBD1. Written as DNA, the CDR3 is TGCGCCAGCAGCCAAGCCGGGACAGGGGGCAGCTACACCTTC. Translating gives CASSQAGTGGSYTF.